The 32 T cell receptor beta chains below all came from one sample that was sequenced in a study of blood T cell repertoires in COVID-19. Here immunoSEQ multiplex PCR was the method, and the copy in TCRdb shows in-frame clones only, minus some. The data contain around 190,000 clones, about 85% of them singletons. The sequenced sample was peripheral blood. The receptors derive from a woman aged 80 or over with acute or convalescent COVID-19.

In this sample, this clone turned up once. The limits of the CDR3 on the DNA are not certain, so only TCRdb's listed CDR3 is given. This chain connects TRBV2 to TRBJ1-3. Germline V gene sequence: CDR1 SNHLY, CDR2 FYNNEI. A total of 15 residues make up the CDR3, ends included. CDR3 in amino acids: CASSEGGSTSGTIYF.

The chain employs TRBV11-3 and TRBJ2-1; D might be TRBD1 (6 bases). This CDR3 is built from 16 residues. Trimming stripped 3 bases from V and 10 bases from J, with 22 bases between. Germline V lookup: CDR1 SGHNT, CDR2 YENEEA. The CDR3 region is CASSFGAQGDIGEQFF. Written as DNA, the CDR3 is TGTGCCAGCAGCTTCGGGGCGCAAGGGGACATCGGGGAGCAGTTCTTC.

The chain employs TRBV6-1 and TRBJ1-2; possible D gene TRBD1, 5 bases. This CDR3 has 14 amino acids. Trimming pared 3 bases from V and 4 bases from J, leaving 12 bases between. Germline V lookup: CDR1 MNHNS, CDR2 SASEGT. CDR3 coding DNA: TGTGCCAGCAGTGAGGGGGGACTGATCTATGGCTACACCTTC. Amino acids: CASSEGGLIYGYTF.

The genes are TRBV6-5 and TRBJ2-3; D call uncertain. The length of the CDR3 is 13 residues. V lost 6 bases, J lost 4 bases, and 11 bases lay in between. Germline loops: CDR1 MNHEY, CDR2 SVGAGI. CDR3 DNA sequence: TGTGCCAGCAGGAAAGATACTTCAGATACGCAGTATTTT. Translated: CASRKDTSDTQYF.

The rearrangement joins TRBV7-2 to TRBJ2-1; D remains unclear. Germline lookup yields CDR1 SGHTA and CDR2 FQGNSA. Trimming removed 5 bases at V and 7 bases at J, with 18 bases between. The length of the CDR3 is 15 residues. The chain's CDR3 is CASSVASAPQNEQFF. The CDR3 bases are TGTGCCAGCAGCGTTGCGTCGGCTCCACAGAATGAGCAGTTCTTC.

V is TRBV28 and J is TRBJ1-3; D is unclear. The CDR3 loop spans 14 amino acids. Germline V gives CDR1 MDHEN, CDR2 SYDVKM. V lost 4 bases and J 0 bases, leaving 7 bases between the germline ends. CDR3 residues: CASSSPFSGNTIYF. CDR3 coding DNA: TGTGCCAGCAGTTCCCCCTTCTCTGGAAACACCATATATTTT.

The chain employs TRBV19 and TRBJ1-5; tentative D call: TRBD1 (5 bases). Trimming removed 10 bases from V and 5 bases from J, with 21 bases in between. CDR3 length equals 15 residues. Per germline, CDR1 LNHDA and CDR2 SQIVND (reference sequence). In DNA, the CDR3 is TGTGCCACCGGGACTAGGGACGGAGGATATCAGCCCCAGCATTTT. Its protein product is CATGTRDGGYQPQHF.

This clone was observed once. The chain is built from TRBV7-9 and TRBJ1-4; TRBD1 is a possible D gene (6 bases). CDR1 is SEHNR and CDR2 is FQNEAQ in the germline V gene (reference sequence). Trimming removed 5 bases at V and 7 bases at J, with 17 bases between. The CDR3 is 15 residues long. In DNA, the CDR3 is TGTGCCAGCAGCGGACGAACAGGGTCGGGTGAAAAACTGTTTTTT. As protein: CASSGRTGSGEKLFF.

The chain recombines TRBV7-2 with TRBJ2-7; 7 bases map to TRBD2. Germline CDR1 and CDR2: SGHTA and FQGNSA. This CDR3 is built from 15 residues. V was clipped by 4 bases and J by 4 bases; unmatched bases: 10. The CDR3 region has the DNA TGTGCCAGCAGCTGGCTTGAGGGAGGGGCGTACGAGCAGTACTTC. Protein: CASSWLEGGAYEQYF.

The genes are TRBV11-2 and TRBJ1-2; no reliable D call. Germline loops: CDR1 SGHAT, CDR2 FQNNGV. V was clipped by 3 bases and J by 5 bases, with 13 bases between them. This CDR3 is 14 amino acids long. CDR3 DNA sequence: TGTGCCAGCAGCTTTAGTGCGGCCAGATATGGCTACACCTTC. Its translation is CASSFSAARYGYTF.

The V call is TRBV5-1, the J call TRBJ2-5, with D maybe TRBD2 (5 bases). The CDR3 is 14 residues long. V was trimmed by 10 bases and J by 3 bases, leaving 19 bases between them. Germline CDR1 and CDR2: SGHRS and YFSETQ. The CDR3 sequence is CAGRRTPTEETQYF. The CDR3 DNA follows: TGCGCCGGCCGCCGGACTCCGACGGAAGAGACCCAGTACTTC. Filled out from reference TRBV5-1 and TRBJ2-5, the complete variable domain reads KAGVTQTPRYLIKTRGQQVTLSCSPISGHRSVSWYQQTPGQGLQFLFEYFSETQRNKGNFPGRFSGRQFSNSRSEMNVSTLELGDSALYLCAGRRTPTEETQYFGPGTRLLVL.

Notes on this clone: One junction end does not reproduce the germline sequence, and a read error may be involved. The rearrangement joins TRBV7-7 to TRBJ2-5, with 9 nucleotides matching TRBD1. There are 15 residues in the CDR3. Germline CDR1 reads SSHAT; CDR2 reads FNYEAQ (reference sequence). The CDR3 DNA reads TGTGCTAGCAGCTTAGGGGGGACAGGGTTAGAGACCCAGTACTTC. Translating it yields CASSLGGTGLETQYF.

The V call is TRBV4-1, the J call TRBJ2-3; tentatively, D is TRBD1 (6 bases). This CDR3 spans 13 amino acids. Germline values: CDR1 MGHRA, CDR2 YSYEKL. With 0 bases removed from V and 13 bases from J, the gap between germline ends came to 14 bases. CDR3 DNA: TGCGCCAGCAGCCAAGAGGGAAGGGACATAAAGTATTTT. Its translation is CASSQEGRDIKYF.

This clone was observed once. The chain is built from TRBV18 and TRBJ2-5, with D tentatively TRBD2 (6 bases). The CDR3 has 16 residues. V gave up 2 bases and J gave up 4 bases, with 17 bases separating them. Germline V gene data show CDR1 as KGHSH and CDR2 as LQKENI. The CDR3 DNA reads as TGTGCCAGCTCACCAACCCCGGGACTCTCAAGAGAGACCCAGTACTTC. The encoded protein is CASSPTPGLSRETQYF. Combining the CDR3 with reference TRBV18 and TRBJ2-5 gives the whole variable domain NAGVMQNPRHLVRRRGQEARLRCSPMKGHSHVYWYRQLPEEGLKFMVYLQKENIIDESGMPKERFSAEFPKEGPSILRIQQVVRGDSAAYFCASSPTPGLSRETQYFGPGTRLLVL.

The chain carries TRBV25-1 and TRBJ2-7; TRBD1 agrees at 9 bases. J was trimmed by 4 bases and V by 3 bases; bases with no gene match: 7. This CDR3 contains 15 residues. CDR1 and CDR2 (germline): MGHDK, SYGVNS. Here the CDR3 reads CASSDPGQGIYEQYF. For the CDR3, the DNA is TGTGCCAGCAGTGACCCCGGACAGGGGATTTACGAGCAGTACTTC.

V gene TRBV6-5 combines with J gene TRBJ1-3; D possibly corresponds to TRBD1 (5 bases). Germline CDR1 and CDR2: MNHEY and SVGAGI. CDR3 length equals 16 residues. V was cut by 0 bases and J by 4 bases, with 13 bases left in between. Written as DNA, the CDR3 is TGTGCCAGCAGTTACTCGGGCAGGGTCAGCGGAAACACCATATATTTT. Its translation: CASSYSGRVSGNTIYF.

This chain links TRBV7-3 with TRBJ2-3; 7 nucleotides line up with TRBD2. Germline V gene data show CDR1 as SGHTA and CDR2 as FQGTGA. Trimming removed 1 base from V and 3 bases from J; junction bases left unmatched: 4. There are 15 residues in the CDR3. The CDR3 sequence: CASSLIAGLTDTQYF. CDR3 sequence (DNA): TGTGCCAGCAGCTTAATCGCGGGACTAACAGATACGCAGTATTTT.

V is TRBV7-8 and J is TRBJ2-3; 10 positions agree with TRBD1. In germline, CDR1 is SGHVS, CDR2 FQNEAQ. This CDR3 has 17 amino acids. Germline trimming cut 4 bases from V and 5 bases from J; bases unmatched to any gene: 12. The chain's CDR3 is CASSSLKGQGRIDTQYF. The CDR3 coding sequence is TGTGCCAGCAGCTCTCTGAAGGGACAGGGGAGGATAGATACGCAGTATTTT.

The rearrangement joins TRBV3-1 (or the pseudogene TRBV3-2) to TRBJ2-7, with D unclear. V lost 4 bases and J lost 6, with 10 bases in between. CDR1 and CDR2 (germline): LGHDT, YNNKEL (reference sequence). There are 12 residues in the CDR3. CDR3 in amino acids: CASSPYLGEQYF. In DNA form, the CDR3 reads TGTGCCAGCAGCCCATATCTCGGCGAGCAGTACTTC.

In this sample, this clone turned up a few times. V is TRBV29-1 and J is TRBJ1-1; 8 bases agree with TRBD1. The junction had 3 bases not matched to a gene; V was cut back by 5 bases and J by 1 base. The CDR3 has 13 amino acids. Per germline, CDR1 SQVTM and CDR2 ANQGSEA. This CDR3 is CSVWTGWNTEAFF. DNA for the CDR3: TGCAGCGTTTGGACAGGGTGGAACACTGAAGCTTTCTTT.

The rearrangement links TRBV9 to TRBJ2-4; perhaps TRBD2 as D (6 bases). The CDR3 runs 15 residues. V was cut by 4 bases and J by 11 bases, with 22 bases left in between. The germline gives CDR1 SGDLS, CDR2 YYNGEE. CDR3: CASSRSGDPSNLQYF. For the CDR3, the DNA is TGTGCCAGCAGCCGTTCGGGGGATCCGTCCAATCTTCAGTACTTC.

The chain uses TRBV7-3 and TRBJ2-1; the match to TRBD2 covers 11 bases. The CDR3 is made up of 16 amino acids. Trimming removed 8 bases from V and 3 bases from J; junction bases left unmatched: 9. Germline V gene sequence: CDR1 SGHTA, CDR2 FQGTGA. CDR3 DNA: TGTGCCAGCGGCCTTGCCGGGACTAGCGGCTACAATGAGCAGTTCTTC. It translates to CASGLAGTSGYNEQFF.

In DNA form, the CDR3 reads TGTGCCAGCAGCTTAGGGTGGAGTTTGAGTTTCGCTGAAGCTTTCTTT. Translation: CASSLGWSLSFAEAFF. V is TRBV7-8 and J is TRBJ1-1; D gene unclear. The CDR3 contains 16 residues. Germline CDR1 SGHVS, CDR2 FQNEAQ. With 1 base removed from V and 6 bases from J, the gap between germline ends came to 18 bases.

This clone appeared a single time. The chain is built from TRBV28 and TRBJ1-3, with D uncertain. V dropped 1 base and J dropped 6 bases, with 4 bases sitting between them. Germline CDR1 reads MDHEN; CDR2 reads SYDVKM. The CDR3 has 12 residues. The CDR3 DNA follows: TGTGCCAGCAGTTTATCGGTAAACACCATATATTTT. Translating gives CASSLSVNTIYF.

The chain combines TRBV7-2 with TRBJ1-5; TRBD1 might be the D (5 bases). CDR3 length equals 15 residues. Germline V gene lookup returns CDR1 SGHTA and CDR2 FQGNSA. Trimming removed 1 base at V and 6 bases at J, with 13 bases between. The CDR3: CASSLDGTGGQPQHF. CDR3 sequence (DNA): TGTGCCAGCAGCTTAGACGGGACTGGGGGTCAGCCCCAGCATTTT.

The chain combines TRBV11-3 with TRBJ1-1; D gene uncertain. CDR3 size: 13 residues. Trimming removed 3 bases from V and 0 bases from J, with 5 bases in between. Germline V gives CDR1 SGHNT, CDR2 YENEEA. CDR3 residues: CASSFQMNTEAFF. CDR3 DNA: TGTGCCAGCAGCTTCCAGATGAACACTGAAGCTTTCTTT.

The chain links TRBV4-1 to TRBJ2-1; 7 nucleotides line up with TRBD2. The CDR3 contains 18 residues. Germline lookup yields CDR1 MGHRA and CDR2 YSYEKL. J was trimmed by 6 bases and V by 5 bases; bases with no gene match: 19. The CDR3 DNA is TGCGCCAGCAGCTCGGAAACGGGGTGGACTAGTGCTATCAATGAGCAGTTCTTC. Translating gives CASSSETGWTSAINEQFF.

J is TRBJ2-7 and V is TRBV6-1; TRBD2 matches 7 bases. From germline, CDR1 is MNHNS and CDR2 SASEGT. Trimming at V came to 1 base and at J to 7 bases, leaving 7 bases not matched to a gene. The CDR3 runs to 14 residues. The CDR3 reads CASSEGRGREEQYF. The CDR3 DNA follows: TGTGCCAGCAGTGAAGGGCGAGGGCGGGAGGAGCAGTACTTC.

The rearrangement uses TRBV15 and TRBJ1-2; D not resolved. The V end was cut by 1 base, the J end by 6 bases, with 6 bases between. Looked up from germline, CDR1 is LNHNV and CDR2 is YYDKDF (reference sequence). The CDR3 loop spans 12 amino acids. The CDR3 DNA reads TGTGCCACCAGCAGAGGGGGAGATGGCTACACCTTC. It translates to CATSRGGDGYTF.

The chain employs TRBV12-5 and TRBJ2-1; TRBD2 is a possible D gene (5 bases). Trimming removed 1 base at V and 8 bases at J, with 9 bases between. There are 13 residues in the CDR3. Germline V gives CDR1 LGHNT, CDR2 FRNRAP. CDR3: CASGLGAGYEQFF. CDR3 coding DNA: TGTGCTAGTGGTTTGGGCGCGGGTTATGAGCAGTTCTTC.

V and J are TRBV24-1 and TRBJ2-3, with 12 nucleotides matching TRBD2. This CDR3 spans 17 amino acids. CDR1 KGHDR and CDR2 SFDVKD come from the germline V gene. V was clipped by 5 bases and J by 3 bases; unmatched bases: 8. This CDR3 is CATSGTGLAGGTDTQYF. As DNA, the CDR3 is TGTGCCACCAGTGGCACAGGGCTAGCGGGAGGGACAGATACGCAGTATTTT.

This rearrangement joins TRBV11-3 to TRBJ2-5; weak D call: TRBD2 (5 bases). Germline V gene sequence: CDR1 SGHNT, CDR2 YENEEA. V was shortened by 5 bases and J by 5 bases, with 18 bases between the two germline ends. The CDR3 runs 15 residues. Here the CDR3 reads CASSHGLWGTETQYF. Written as DNA, the CDR3 is TGTGCCAGCAGCCACGGACTTTGGGGTACGGAGACCCAGTACTTC.